These 21 T cell receptor beta chains share one sample of origin, sequenced in a study of OX40 agonist ivuxolimab in advanced cancers. Method: immunoSEQ multiplex PCR; TCRdb's copy keeps in-frame clones and lacks some. The sample yields under 20,000 clones, less than 95% seen once. Sample: CD4+ or CD8+ T cells sorted from blood, taken in a trial of the OX40 agonist ivuxolimab. Every receptor here comes from an adult with an advanced solid tumor such as melanoma, head and neck, liver or kidney cancer.

The chain joins TRBV28 to TRBJ2-7, with D uncertain. V gave up 2 bases and J gave up 3 bases, with 5 bases separating them. CDR1 and CDR2 from the germline V gene are MDHEN and SYDVKM. The length of the CDR3 is 12 residues. The CDR3: CASSLKYYEQYF. In DNA form, the CDR3 reads TGTGCCAGCAGTTTAAAGTACTACGAGCAGTACTTC.

The chain uses TRBV19 and TRBJ2-7; D possibly matches TRBD1 or TRBD2 (5 bases each). Per the germline V gene, CDR1 is LNHDA and CDR2 is SQIVND (reference sequence). The V gene lost 5 bases and the J gene lost 4 bases, with 15 bases spanning the gap. The length of the CDR3 is 14 residues. The CDR3 reads CASSFGTESYEQYF. CDR3 nucleotides: TGTGCCAGTAGTTTCGGGACGGAGTCTTACGAGCAGTACTTC.

This chain links TRBV28 with TRBJ1-1; D is undetermined. The CDR3 spans 17 residues. CDR1 MDHEN and CDR2 SYDVKM come from the germline V gene. Trimming cost V 1 base and J 2 bases, with 17 bases left between them. The CDR3 spells CASSLSFLLDGNTEAFF. In DNA form, the CDR3 reads TGTGCCAGCAGTTTATCTTTCTTGTTGGACGGAAACACTGAAGCTTTCTTT.

J is TRBJ2-1 and V is TRBV14, with TRBD1 matching 9 bases. Germline V gene data show CDR1 as SGHDN and CDR2 as FVKESK. This CDR3 is built from 16 residues. J gave up 4 bases and V 0 bases, and 4 bases lay outside the gene matches. The CDR3, as DNA: TGTGCCAGCAGCCAAGAGACAGGGGGTCCTTACAATGAGCAGTTCTTC. This sequence encodes CASSQETGGPYNEQFF.

The rearrangement uses TRBV7-9 and TRBJ2-7, with 7 bases matching TRBD2. Germline lookup yields CDR1 SEHNR and CDR2 FQNEAQ (reference sequence). The CDR3 consists of 14 residues. V was pared by 5 bases and J by 2 bases, with 6 bases of the junction left unmatched. Written as DNA, the CDR3 is TGTGCCAGCAGCCAGACTAGCCGCGCCTACGAGCAGTACTTC. It specifies CASSQTSRAYEQYF.

The chain couples TRBV11-2 to TRBJ2-2; 12 nucleotides match TRBD2. V lost 4 bases and J lost 5; bases outside the gene matches: 5. CDR3 length: 16 amino acids. CDR1 and CDR2 from the germline V gene are SGHAT and FQNNGV. CDR3: CASSSLAGGLTGELFF. CDR3 DNA: TGTGCCAGCAGCTCTCTAGCGGGAGGGTTAACCGGGGAGCTGTTTTTT.

The chain has TRBV15 and TRBJ2-2; D not resolved. V was shortened by 0 bases and J by 2 bases, with 4 bases between the two germline ends. The CDR3 length is 14 residues. Germline-derived CDR1 and CDR2 are LNHNV and YYDKDF (reference sequence). The CDR3 DNA reads TGTGCCACCAGCAGAGACCTTAACACCGGGGAGCTGTTTTTT. Translation: CATSRDLNTGELFF.

The V and J genes are TRBV7-3 and TRBJ2-2; D assignment may be TRBD1 or TRBD2 (6 bases each). CDR3 length equals 12 residues. CDR1 is SGHTA, CDR2 FQGTGA, per germline. Trimming stripped 6 bases from V and 7 bases from J, with 9 bases between. CDR3 nucleotide sequence: TGTGCCAGCAGTGGGGGGCACGGGGAGCTGTTTTTT. Residues: CASSGGHGELFF.

This chain uses TRBV14 with TRBJ2-1; TRBD2 aligns across 11 bases. This CDR3 is built from 16 residues. J gave up 3 bases and V 4 bases, and 5 bases lay outside the gene matches. Germline CDR1 is SGHDN and CDR2 is FVKESK. The CDR3 here is CASSRALAGGYNEQFF. CDR3 sequence (DNA): TGTGCCAGCAGCCGGGCCCTAGCGGGGGGCTACAATGAGCAGTTCTTC.

The chain is built from TRBV9 and TRBJ2-7; unclear D gene. V was pared by 4 bases and J by 1 base, with 15 bases between. Germline V gene lookup returns CDR1 SGDLS and CDR2 YYNGEE. This CDR3 region has 15 residues. The CDR3, as DNA: TGTGCCAGCAGCAATGCGGCGGACCCTTCCTACGAGCAGTACTTC. Encoded protein: CASSNAADPSYEQYF.

The V and J genes are TRBV4-1 and TRBJ2-1, with D perhaps matching TRBD2 (6 bases). The V end lost 4 bases, the J end lost 9 bases, and 22 bases lay between the germline ends. The germline CDR1 and CDR2 sequences are MGHRA and YSYEKL. This CDR3 is built from 16 residues. CDR3 loop: CASSLTGTEYTAEQFF. Here the CDR3 DNA reads TGCGCCAGCAGCCTAACCGGGACTGAGTACACGGCTGAGCAGTTCTTC.

Only a few counts were recorded for this clone. The chain recombines TRBV4-3 with TRBJ1-4; 7 bases fit TRBD1. The germline V gene has CDR1 LGHNA and CDR2 YSLEER. The CDR3 is made up of 12 amino acids. J gave up 8 bases and V 8 bases, and 5 bases lay outside the gene matches. CDR3 in DNA: TGCGCCAGCGGGACAGCCAGAGAAAAACTGTTTTTT. Its translation: CASGTAREKLFF.

The chain combines TRBV28 with TRBJ2-2; tentative D call: TRBD1 (6 bases). Trimming took off 7 bases at V and 6 bases at J, with 18 bases between the two ends. Germline V gene lookup returns CDR1 MDHEN and CDR2 SYDVKM. The CDR3 has 15 amino acids. The CDR3 sequence is CASIPRGYSPGELFF. CDR3 coding DNA: TGTGCCAGCATTCCCAGGGGCTACTCCCCCGGGGAGCTGTTTTTT.

The chain uses TRBV4-3 and TRBJ2-3; the match to TRBD1 covers 8 bases. CDR3 length equals 17 residues. Germline CDR1 is LGHNA and CDR2 is YSLEER. V lost 0 bases, J lost 4 bases, and 9 bases stayed unmatched. The CDR3 reads CASSQEVTGGFADTQYF. CDR3 in DNA: TGCGCCAGCAGCCAAGAAGTTACAGGGGGATTCGCAGATACGCAGTATTTT.

The count of this clone is one. The germline gene is not matched at one end of the junction; a read error may be the cause. V gene TRBV5-8 combines with J gene TRBJ2-7; no firm D call. The germline V gene encodes CDR1 SGHTS and CDR2 YDEGEE. This CDR3 spans 14 amino acids. CDR3 region: CANSFRQSPYEQYF. In DNA, the CDR3 is TGTGCCAACAGCTTTCGGCAGTCCCCCTACGAGCAGTACTTC.

The genes are TRBV28 and TRBJ2-2; perhaps D is TRBD1 or TRBD2 (5 bases each). There are 14 residues in the CDR3. Germline V gene sequence: CDR1 MDHEN, CDR2 SYDVKM. The V end was cut by 2 bases, the J end by 4 bases, with 8 bases between. CDR3 sequence: CASSLLGVTGELFF. CDR3 coding DNA: TGTGCCAGCAGTTTACTGGGGGTCACCGGGGAGCTGTTTTTT.

The V call is TRBV9, the J call TRBJ2-2; TRBD1 matches 10 bases. CDR1 is SGDLS and CDR2 is YYNGEE in the germline V gene. This CDR3 region has 14 residues. V lost 3 bases, J lost 7 bases, and 3 bases stayed unmatched. The CDR3 protein is CASSGQGAFGELFF. CDR3 sequence (DNA): TGTGCCAGCAGCGGACAGGGGGCGTTCGGGGAGCTGTTTTTT.

The chain has TRBV18 and TRBJ2-1; 9 bases agree with TRBD2. Trimming at V came to 2 bases and at J to 4 bases, leaving 3 bases not matched to a gene. CDR1 is KGHSH and CDR2 is LQKENI in the germline V gene. The CDR3 is made up of 15 amino acids. The DNA of the CDR3 is TGTGCCAGCTCACCAGGTCTAGCGGGGTACAATGAGCAGTTCTTC. It yields the protein CASSPGLAGYNEQFF.

The chain has TRBV7-8 and TRBJ2-7; D not resolved. The germline gives CDR1 SGHVS, CDR2 FQNEAQ. The CDR3 is 14 amino acids. The V and J ends lost 1 base and 2 bases respectively, with 9 bases between them. CDR3: CASSLEYSTYEQYF. The CDR3 DNA reads as TGTGCCAGCAGCTTAGAATACAGCACCTACGAGCAGTACTTC.

CDR3 loop: CASNGGLNTEAFF. CDR3 nucleotides: TGTGCCAGCAACGGCGGACTGAACACTGAAGCTTTCTTT. V is TRBV6-5 and J is TRBJ1-1; the D is unclear. The CDR3 sequence is 13 residues long. Germline-derived CDR1 and CDR2 are MNHEY and SVGAGI. The V end lost 7 bases, the J end lost 0 bases, and 9 bases lay between the germline ends.

The rearrangement uses TRBV4-3 and TRBJ2-3; 9 bases are shared with TRBD2. The CDR3 length is 18 residues. Germline V lookup: CDR1 LGHNA, CDR2 YSLEER. J was trimmed by 6 bases and V by 0 bases; bases with no gene match: 13. CDR3 residues: CASSQDLSWAREGDTQYF. In DNA, the CDR3 is TGCGCCAGCAGCCAAGATTTAAGTTGGGCGCGGGAGGGGGATACGCAGTATTTT.